These 23 T cell receptor beta chains came from one sample sequenced in a study of T cell responses to AZD1222 COVID-19 vaccine. Repertoires were generated with immunoSEQ multiplex PCR, while TCRdb's copy carries only in-frame clones and drops some. The sample carries roughly 260,000 clones, over 85% recorded once. The input for sequencing was peripheral blood, taken on day 0 of AZD1222 vaccination. Receptors were obtained from an adult in good health.

The gene calls are TRBV3-1 (or the pseudogene TRBV3-2) and TRBJ2-1; 9 bases line up with TRBD1. CDR3 length equals 13 residues. Germline V gene data show CDR1 as LGHDT and CDR2 as YNNKEL (reference sequence). The trim removed 4 bases at V and 7 bases at J, leaving 2 bases unmatched. The CDR3 DNA is TGTGCCAGCAGCCGCGACAGGGGGAATGAGCAGTTCTTC. This codes for CASSRDRGNEQFF.

Only one count was recorded for this clone. V usage is TRBV7-3 and J usage is TRBJ2-2, with D possibly being TRBD1 (6 bases). The CDR3 is made up of 15 amino acids. Germline lookup yields CDR1 SGHTA and CDR2 FQGTGA. Trimming shortened V by 5 bases and J by 0 bases, and 10 bases separated the two germline ends. The CDR3 sequence: CASSLQGANTGELFF. For the CDR3, the DNA is TGTGCCAGCAGCCTACAGGGAGCGAACACCGGGGAGCTGTTTTTT.

This chain uses TRBV24-1 with TRBJ2-1; 7 positions match TRBD1. The length of the CDR3 is 13 residues. V was pared by 10 bases and J by 8 bases, with 10 bases of the junction left unmatched. The germline V gene has CDR1 KGHDR and CDR2 SFDVKD. DNA of the CDR3: TGTGCCACTGGGACAGAAAAAGGGGATGAGCAGTTCTTC. Amino acids: CATGTEKGDEQFF.

This chain connects TRBV12-2 to TRBJ1-5; the D call in the table, TRBD1, was not verified against the DNA. TRBV12-2 is annotated as a pseudogene. The CDR3 contains 12 residues. The CDR3 spells CASRQGAQPQHF. The CDR3 DNA sequence: TGTGCAAGTCGACAGGGAGCTCAGCCCCAGCATTTT.

The rearrangement joins TRBV29-1 to TRBJ2-7; TRBD2 matches 7 bases. The germline V gene has CDR1 SQVTM and CDR2 ANQGSEA. The junction had 6 bases not matched to a gene; V was cut back by 7 bases and J by 0 bases. This CDR3 contains 13 residues. CDR3 in DNA: TGCAGCGCCGTGGGGGGGGGCTCCTACGAGCAGTACTTC. Translation gives CSAVGGGSYEQYF.

The chain is built from TRBV7-9 and TRBJ2-1; possibly TRBD1 or TRBD2 for D (5 bases each). This CDR3 has 15 residues. The ends were cut back, 7 bases at V and 6 bases at J, with 19 bases in the middle. Germline-derived CDR1 and CDR2 are SEHNR and FQNEAQ (reference sequence). CDR3 sequence: CASTLGPPGGNEQFF. The CDR3 DNA sequence: TGTGCCAGCACCCTGGGACCGCCCGGCGGCAATGAGCAGTTCTTC.

V gene TRBV10-3 combines with J gene TRBJ1-1, with D unclear. Germline V gene data show CDR1 as ENHRY and CDR2 as SYGVKD. The CDR3 covers 12 residues. V lost 6 bases and J lost 4, with 9 bases in between. The CDR3 region is CAIRGSGTEAFF. CDR3 coding DNA: TGTGCCATCAGAGGGTCGGGCACTGAAGCTTTCTTT.

This sequence joins TRBV6-4 and TRBJ1-1; 9 nucleotides line up with TRBD1. With V trimmed by 7 bases and J by 1 base, 4 bases remained unmatched. The CDR3 has 14 amino acids. Germline loops: CDR1 MRHNA, CDR2 SNTAGT. DNA of the CDR3: TGTGCCAGCACCTCACAGGGGGCGAACACTGAAGCTTTCTTT. Its translation: CASTSQGANTEAFF.

The V and J genes are TRBV7-9 and TRBJ1-2; no definite D call. The CDR3 is 14 residues long. V gave up 5 bases and J gave up 3 bases, with 13 bases separating them. CDR1 and CDR2 from the germline V gene are SEHNR and FQNEAQ (reference sequence). CDR3 region: CASSPDGKDYGYTF. The CDR3 nucleotides read TGTGCCAGCAGCCCGGACGGTAAGGACTATGGCTACACCTTC.

The CDR3 DNA sequence: TGCGCCAGCAGCTTGGCCGTCTCGGGTGCCGGGGAGCTGTTTTTT. Amino acid sequence: CASSLAVSGAGELFF. This sequence joins TRBV5-1 and TRBJ2-2; D call uncertain. V dropped 0 bases and J dropped 6 bases, with 12 bases sitting between them. This CDR3 has 15 residues. CDR1 and CDR2 (germline): SGHRS, YFSETQ. Full variable domain (remainder filled in from reference TRBV5-1 and TRBJ2-2): KAGVTQTPRYLIKTRGQQVTLSCSPISGHRSVSWYQQTPGQGLQFLFEYFSETQRNKGNFPGRFSGRQFSNSRSEMNVSTLELGDSALYLCASSLAVSGAGELFFGEGSRLTVL.

The chain is built from TRBV9 and TRBJ2-5, with a weak D call TRBD2 (5 bases). CDR1 is SGDLS, CDR2 YYNGEE, per germline. The CDR3 covers 13 residues. V was cut by 0 bases and J by 7 bases, with 10 bases left in between. DNA for the CDR3: TGTGCCAGCAGCGTAGATACACGGGGGACCCAGTACTTC. Its protein product is CASSVDTRGTQYF.

The V gene is TRBV7-9, the J gene TRBJ1-1, with D uncertain. CDR3 length equals 14 residues. Trimming pared 1 base from V and 4 bases from J, leaving 10 bases between. Germline V lookup: CDR1 SEHNR, CDR2 FQNEAQ (reference sequence). The CDR3 here is CASSLELGSTEAFF. CDR3 in DNA: TGTGCCAGCAGCTTAGAATTGGGGAGCACTGAAGCTTTCTTT.

The chain carries TRBV2 and TRBJ2-1; 11 bases align to TRBD2. V lost 7 bases, J lost 4 bases, and 6 bases stayed unmatched. There are 15 residues in the CDR3. The germline gives CDR1 SNHLY, CDR2 FYNNEI. This chain's CDR3 is CASKLGLAGYNEQFF. CDR3 nucleotides: TGTGCCAGCAAACTTGGACTAGCGGGTTACAATGAGCAGTTCTTC. Drawing the rest from reference TRBV2 and TRBJ2-1, the complete variable domain is EPEVTQTPSHQVTQMGQEVILRCVPISNHLYFYWYRQILGQKVEFLVSFYNNEISEKSEIFDDQFSVERPDGSNFTLKIRSTKLEDSAMYFCASKLGLAGYNEQFFGPGTRLTVL.

The chain couples TRBV27 to TRBJ1-5, with a possible D match to TRBD1 (6 bases). Between the trimmed V and J ends, which lost 4 bases and 3 bases, there was a span of 13 bases. The CDR3 sequence is 15 residues long. Looked up from germline, CDR1 is MNHEY and CDR2 is SMNVEV (reference sequence). Here the CDR3 DNA reads TGTGCCAGCAGTTCACAGGGTAGGAACAATCAGCCCCAGCATTTT. It codes for CASSSQGRNNQPQHF.

The chain joins TRBV5-1 to TRBJ2-2; tentatively, D is TRBD2 (6 bases). Trimming stripped 3 bases from V and 5 bases from J, with 26 bases between. CDR3 length: 19 amino acids. Germline-derived CDR1 and CDR2 are SGHRS and YFSETQ. The CDR3 here is CASSSLSGSGGFGTGELFF. The CDR3 nucleotides read TGCGCCAGCAGCTCCCTCTCTGGGTCCGGGGGTTTTGGGACCGGGGAGCTGTTTTTT.

The V gene is TRBV9, the J gene TRBJ2-3, with TRBD2 matching 7 bases. J lost 0 bases, V lost 2 bases, and 0 bases had no gene match. CDR1 is SGDLS and CDR2 is YYNGEE in the germline V gene. The CDR3 sequence is 14 residues long. The CDR3, as DNA: TGTGCCAGCAGCGTTAGCGGGAGCACAGATACGCAGTATTTT. It is translated as CASSVSGSTDTQYF. Full variable domain (outside the CDR3, taken from reference TRBV9 and TRBJ2-3): DSGVTQTPKHLITATGQRVTLRCSPRSGDLSVYWYQQSLDQGLQFLIQYYNGEERAKGNILERFSAQQFPDLHSELNLSSLELGDSALYFCASSVSGSTDTQYFGPGTRLTVL.

The gene calls are TRBV3-1 (or the pseudogene TRBV3-2) and TRBJ1-6; tentatively, D is TRBD1 (6 bases). This CDR3 has 13 amino acids. Germline CDR1 is LGHDT and CDR2 is YNNKEL (reference sequence). V was cut by 6 bases and J by 9 bases, with 12 bases left in between. CDR3 coding DNA: TGTGCCAGCAGTTACAGGGTGCGTTCACCCCTCCACTTT. As protein: CASSYRVRSPLHF.

The CDR3 sequence is CASSIGRGPYEQYF. The CDR3 DNA reads TGTGCCAGTAGTATCGGCAGGGGGCCCTACGAGCAGTACTTC. This chain connects TRBV19 to TRBJ2-7, with 8 bases matching TRBD1. Germline CDR1 reads LNHDA; CDR2 reads SQIVND (reference sequence). Unmatched junction bases numbered 3, after V lost 3 bases and J lost 2 bases. The CDR3 extends over 14 amino acids.

This chain connects TRBV27 to TRBJ2-1; D ambiguous. The germline V and J ends were trimmed by 2 bases and 7 bases, with 12 bases remaining between them. Germline-derived CDR1 and CDR2 are MNHEY and SMNVEV (reference sequence). The CDR3 loop spans 14 amino acids. The DNA of the CDR3 is TGTGCCAGCAGTTTAGTGGGCAGTATGAATGAGCAGTTCTTC. Translation gives CASSLVGSMNEQFF.

The V call is TRBV28, the J call TRBJ1-1; TRBD1 matches 9 bases. The CDR3 consists of 17 residues. V lost 6 bases to trimming and J lost 3 bases; unmatched junction nucleotides: 14. Germline V gene sequence: CDR1 MDHEN, CDR2 SYDVKM. The CDR3 DNA follows: TGTGCCAGCAGCCCCGGGACAGGGTGGGGCGTCTACACTGAAGCTTTCTTT. It specifies CASSPGTGWGVYTEAFF.

The CDR3 region has the DNA TGTGCCAGCACCCTGGGACAGAACTATGGCTACACCTTC. Translation gives CASTLGQNYGYTF. The V and J genes are TRBV28 and TRBJ1-2; 7 nucleotides align to TRBD1. Germline V CDR1 and CDR2: MDHEN, SYDVKM. This CDR3 contains 13 residues. J was trimmed by 2 bases and V by 7 bases; bases with no gene match: 4.

This chain connects TRBV2 to TRBJ1-2; tentatively, D is TRBD1 (5 bases). The CDR3 loop spans 12 amino acids. Germline V gives CDR1 SNHLY, CDR2 FYNNEI. Trimming removed 11 bases from V and 5 bases from J, with 15 bases in between. CDR3: CAQGGGGYGYTF. The DNA for the CDR3 is TGTGCCCAAGGCGGGGGAGGGTATGGCTACACCTTC. Looking up the rest from reference TRBV2 and TRBJ1-2 gives the full variable domain: EPEVTQTPSHQVTQMGQEVILRCVPISNHLYFYWYRQILGQKVEFLVSFYNNEISEKSEIFDDQFSVERPDGSNFTLKIRSTKLEDSAMYFCAQGGGGYGYTFGSGTRLTVV.

The chain is built from TRBV7-3 and TRBJ2-1; the match to TRBD1 covers 11 bases. The CDR3 contains 18 residues. CDR1 and CDR2 from the germline V gene are SGHTA and FQGTGA. J gave up 0 bases and V 5 bases, and 9 bases lay outside the gene matches. The CDR3 sequence is CASSLPDRGHSSYNEQFF. The CDR3 DNA sequence: TGTGCCAGCAGCCTACCGGACAGGGGGCATAGCTCCTACAATGAGCAGTTCTTC.